A selection of T cell receptor beta chains follows, all from one sample in a study of control samples from healthy donors and cancer patients. Clones were read by immunoSEQ multiplex PCR, and TCRdb kept only the in-frame ones, dropping some. The sample includes about 140,000 clones, around 94% of them seen just once. Specimen: blood. All receptors derive from a man in his forties in good health. Each CDR3 is given with its conserved first and last residue. The order of the fields is J gene, D gene, clone size, V gene, CDR3 protein, CDR3 DNA. The D gene is left open where the match is weak. Not every row has a clone size; where given, it reads once, few, many or a size class.

j_call: TRBJ2-1
d_call: TRBD2
clone_size: -
v_call: TRBV27
cdr3_aa: CASSFGAGNEQFF
cdr3_nt: TGTGCCAGCAGTTTTGGAGCGGGGAATGAGCAGTTCTTC

j_call: TRBJ2-7
d_call: TRBD2
clone_size: -
v_call: TRBV10-1
cdr3_aa: CASSESSGSDEQYF
cdr3_nt: TGCGCCAGCAGTGAGTCTAGCGGGAGTGACGAGCAGTACTTC

j_call: TRBJ2-1
d_call: -
clone_size: once
v_call: TRBV6-5
cdr3_aa: CASSYSGGSYNEQFF
cdr3_nt: TGTGCCAGCAGTTACTCAGGGGGGTCTTACAATGAGCAGTTCTTC

j_call: TRBJ2-5
d_call: -
clone_size: -
v_call: TRBV5-6
cdr3_aa: CASSITGTRGGETQYF
cdr3_nt: TGTGCCAGCAGCATAACCGGGACAAGGGGCGGGGAGACCCAGTACTTC

j_call: TRBJ2-7
d_call: -
clone_size: -
v_call: TRBV28
cdr3_aa: CASTLRVPDEQYF
cdr3_nt: TGTGCCAGCACCCTTCGGGTGCCTGACGAGCAGTACTTC

j_call: TRBJ2-1
d_call: TRBD1
clone_size: -
v_call: TRBV6-5
cdr3_aa: CASSYVGTGSYNEQFF
cdr3_nt: TGTGCCAGCAGTTACGTCGGGACAGGGTCCTACAATGAGCAGTTCTTC

j_call: TRBJ2-2
d_call: TRBD1
clone_size: once
v_call: TRBV28
cdr3_aa: CASSAKYHRGPGTGELFF
cdr3_nt: TGTGCCAGCAGTGCGAAGTATCACAGGGGGCCGGGCACCGGGGAGCTGTTTTTT

j_call: TRBJ2-1
d_call: TRBD2
clone_size: -
v_call: TRBV9
cdr3_aa: CASSVVAGGGNEQFF
cdr3_nt: TGTGCCAGCAGCGTAGTGGCGGGAGGGGGGAATGAGCAGTTCTTC

j_call: TRBJ1-4
d_call: TRBD1
clone_size: -
v_call: TRBV9
cdr3_aa: CASSPGGGDEKLFF
cdr3_nt: TGTGCCAGCAGCCCGGGAGGGGGCGATGAAAAACTGTTTTTT

j_call: TRBJ2-7
d_call: -
clone_size: few
v_call: TRBV5-1
cdr3_aa: CASSFDRAYEQYF
cdr3_nt: TGCGCCAGCAGCTTCGACAGAGCCTACGAGCAGTACTTC

j_call: TRBJ2-7
d_call: -
clone_size: once
v_call: TRBV4-1
cdr3_aa: CASSQGEQRTYEQYF
cdr3_nt: TGCGCCAGCAGCCAAGGAGAGCAGCGAACCTACGAGCAGTACTTC

j_call: TRBJ1-2
d_call: -
clone_size: -
v_call: TRBV5-4
cdr3_aa: CASTIDWNYGYTF
cdr3_nt: TGTGCCAGCACCATAGACTGGAACTATGGCTACACCTTC

j_call: TRBJ2-3
d_call: -
clone_size: -
v_call: TRBV9
cdr3_aa: CASSWGRTTDTQYF
cdr3_nt: TGTGCCAGCAGCTGGGGGAGGACCACAGATACGCAGTATTTT

j_call: TRBJ1-2
d_call: -
clone_size: once
v_call: TRBV29-1
cdr3_aa: CSVDQGGGYTF
cdr3_nt: TGCAGCGTTGATCAGGGCGGTGGCTACACCTTC

j_call: TRBJ1-1
d_call: -
clone_size: -
v_call: TRBV6-4
cdr3_aa: CASSSGAANTEAFF
cdr3_nt: TGTGCCAGCAGTTCAGGGGCCGCGAACACTGAAGCTTTCTTT

j_call: TRBJ1-5
d_call: -
clone_size: -
v_call: TRBV7-2
cdr3_aa: CASSLGGNDFSPQHF
cdr3_nt: TGTGCCAGCAGCTTAGGTGGGAACGACTTTTCGCCCCAGCATTTT

j_call: TRBJ2-1
d_call: -
clone_size: -
v_call: TRBV9
cdr3_aa: CASSARDRSYNEQFF
cdr3_nt: TGTGCCAGCAGCGCCCGCGACCGCTCCTACAATGAGCAGTTCTTC

j_call: TRBJ1-3
d_call: TRBD1
clone_size: -
v_call: TRBV14
cdr3_aa: CASSQTGGRNTIYF
cdr3_nt: TGTGCCAGCAGCCAAACAGGGGGCAGAAACACCATATATTTT

j_call: TRBJ1-1
d_call: TRBD1
clone_size: few
v_call: TRBV10-3
cdr3_aa: CAISGGQGAEAFF
cdr3_nt: TGTGCCATCAGTGGCGGACAGGGGGCTGAAGCTTTCTTT

j_call: TRBJ1-1
d_call: TRBD1
clone_size: -
v_call: TRBV28
cdr3_aa: CASSLPLRGHSGTEAFF
cdr3_nt: TGTGCCAGCAGCCTCCCACTTAGGGGGCACTCGGGCACTGAAGCTTTCTTT